This T cell receptor (beta chain) was captured in a study of shared clonotypes between healthy human individuals. Whole-study findings and limits: The study's rarefaction showed incomplete sorted-subset sequencing despite large depth.

The CDR3 has 16 residues. V dropped 0 bases and J dropped 2 bases, with 13 bases sitting between them. Germline V lookup: CDR1 LGHNA, CDR2 YNFKEQ. About 30,000 T cell genomes, or 200 to 250 ng DNA, went into the sorted-subset replicate PCRs. TCRdb's table, derived via immunoSEQ multiplex PCR, lists solely in-frame clones and lacks some. Among about 700,000 clones listed, 74% were seen once. A note on this clone: Its target is not known.

The clonotype originates from a woman aged 25 to 45 in good health. The sample was memory CD4+ T cells sorted from blood. Noted subset: CD45RA-negative fraction. The chain recombines TRBV4-2 with TRBJ2-5; D not resolved. For the CDR3, the DNA is TGTGCCAGCAGCCAAGATCGATGGAAGAATCAAGAGACCCAGTACTTC. Translating it yields CASSQDRWKNQETQYF.